This TCR beta chain comes out of a study of T-cell reconstitution after alpha-beta-depleted transplantation in children (TCRdb year 2016). At the level of the whole study: T-cell immune reconstitution after TCRalphabeta/CD19-depleted allogeneic hematopoietic cell transplantation in children was quantitatively tracked in the study by means of TCR repertoire profiling.

The library was produced with PCR. The instrument given in TCRdb is Illumina HiSeq 2500. Molecular barcoding was employed in the preparation of TCR libraries, with unique molecular identifiers being used to normalize TCRbeta repertoire quantification. TCRdb cleaned the public reads at Q25 with fastp, built clones with MiXCR and kept in-frame beta chains. When rows share a CDR3 protein, they turn into one entry using the most common DNA and genes. A total of fewer than 200,000 distinct CDR3 sequences appear in this sample, roughly 7.5% of them only once. The ten largest clones add up to around 2.7% of the sample. Trimming accounts for 5 bases at V and 0 bases at J, while the number of junction bases matched to no gene is 4. Including the terminal cysteine and phenylalanine, the CDR3 comprises 14 residues. The CDR3 DNA has 42 bases and is translated from base 1. This clonotype was detected ten times or more. What antigen it recognizes has not been identified. The input lacks base qualities; no much larger clone sits a single base away.

The specimen comprised PBMCs from the stem cell graft donor, sampled from the stem cell graft. The receptor was derived from a human donor who donated a stem cell graft to a child with Wiskott-Aldrich syndrome. The sequence is built from TRBV12-3 or TRBV12-4 and TRBJ2-7, and 7 junction bases match TRBD2. CDR3 loop: CASSKRGSSYEQYF. The DNA sequence is as follows: TGTGCCAGCAGTAAGCGGGGCTCCTCCTACGAGCAGTACTTC.